This TCR beta chain stems from a study of glioma-infiltrating T cells after dendritic cell vaccination. Points from the study as a whole: Patients with more pretreatment TILs had longer time to progression and survival.

The data were produced by immunoSEQ multiplex PCR, yet TCRdb's version contains in-frame clones alone and is incomplete. The table records more than 60,000 clones, approximately 78% of them present only once. With respect to this clone: Its antigen is not identified.

Germline V gene sequence: CDR1 SQVTM, CDR2 ANQGSEA. Trimming took 3 bases from V and 8 from J; bases not matched to a gene: 9. This CDR3 spans 14 amino acids. The chain has TRBV29-1 and TRBJ1-4; 7 bases align to TRBD1. The receptor's source is a human donor with glioblastoma. The sample was blood, taken before dendritic cell vaccination. The DNA of the CDR3 is TGCAGCGTTGACCCGACAGGGATCGGGGAAAAACTGTTTTTT. Protein sequence: CSVDPTGIGEKLFF.